Here is one T cell receptor beta chain with its context. The data are from a study of blood T cell repertoires in COVID-19. Unmatched junction bases numbered 11, after V lost 0 bases and J lost 2 bases. CDR1 is MNHEY and CDR2 is SVGEGT in the germline V gene. The CDR3 length is 18 residues. Data came from immunoSEQ multiplex PCR; TCRdb stores just in-frame clones and leaves some out. The sample yields some 62,000 clones, under 80% seen once. The sequencing input was peripheral blood. The chain couples TRBV6-2 or TRBV6-3 to TRBJ2-7; TRBD2 aligns across 9 bases. The sequence derives from a man in his 60s with acute or convalescent COVID-19. Written as DNA, the CDR3 is TGTGCCAGCAGTTACTCGCCCAGCGGGAGGTCTAGCACCTACGAGCAGTACTTC. Its protein product is CASSYSPSGRSSTYEQYF.